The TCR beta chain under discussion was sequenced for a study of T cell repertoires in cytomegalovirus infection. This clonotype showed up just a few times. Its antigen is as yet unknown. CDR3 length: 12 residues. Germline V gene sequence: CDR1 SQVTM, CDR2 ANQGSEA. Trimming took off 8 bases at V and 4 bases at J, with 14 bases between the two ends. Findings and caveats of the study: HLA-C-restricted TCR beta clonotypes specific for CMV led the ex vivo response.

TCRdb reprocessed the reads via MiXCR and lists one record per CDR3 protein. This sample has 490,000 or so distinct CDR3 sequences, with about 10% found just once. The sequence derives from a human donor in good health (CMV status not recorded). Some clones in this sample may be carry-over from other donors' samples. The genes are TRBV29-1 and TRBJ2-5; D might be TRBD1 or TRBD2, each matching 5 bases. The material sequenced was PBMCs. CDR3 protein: CSLGELGETQYF. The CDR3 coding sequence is TGCAGCTTAGGGGAGTTGGGAGAGACCCAGTACTTC.